This TCR beta chain comes out of a study of blood T cell repertoires in COVID-19. Study background: Specimens from acute and convalescent COVID-19 originated in the United States, Italy and Spain. The analysed material was cDNA or gDNA that came from T cells, B-cell-depleted T cells, or PBMCs.

V was clipped by 0 bases and J by 3 bases; unmatched bases: 20. The CDR3 spans 21 residues. Germline V gives CDR1 MGHRA, CDR2 YSYEKL. Per the authors' pipeline: Reference gene primer amplification gave estimated nucleated cell counts. Sequenced by immunoSEQ multiplex PCR; TCRdb stores in-frame clones only, minus some. V, J and clone size are taken as reported in that table, and D and trimming were inferred from the DNA itself. The table includes roughly 100,000 clones, 85% to 90% detected once. The chain uses TRBV4-1 and TRBJ2-3, with TRBD2 identical over 8 bases. The sample was peripheral blood. The receptor's source is a man aged 50-60 years with acute or convalescent COVID-19. In DNA, the CDR3 is TGCGCCAGCAGCCAAGATCGGGGGGGGCGGCTCCCGCTCGGGTCGACAGATACGCAGTATTTT. As protein: CASSQDRGGRLPLGSTDTQYF.